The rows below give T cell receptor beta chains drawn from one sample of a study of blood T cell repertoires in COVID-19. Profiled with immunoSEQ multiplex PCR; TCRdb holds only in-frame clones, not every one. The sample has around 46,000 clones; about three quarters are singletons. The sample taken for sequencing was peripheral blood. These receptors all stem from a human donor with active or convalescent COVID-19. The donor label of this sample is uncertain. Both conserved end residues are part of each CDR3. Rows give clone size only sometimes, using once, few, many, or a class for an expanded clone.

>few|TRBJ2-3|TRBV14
CASSQPGQHYFDTQYF
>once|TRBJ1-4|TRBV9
CASSVAQGVSEKLFF
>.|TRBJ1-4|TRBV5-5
CASSYSSFNEKLFF
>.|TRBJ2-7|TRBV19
CASSATSGRSYEQYF
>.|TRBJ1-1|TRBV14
CASSRTAHYTMNTEAFF
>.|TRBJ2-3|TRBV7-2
CASSRTRKRTDTQYF
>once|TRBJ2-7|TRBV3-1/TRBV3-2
CASSHRVFDEQYF
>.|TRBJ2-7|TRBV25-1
CASSEWGRGRGEQYF
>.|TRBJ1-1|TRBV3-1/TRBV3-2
CASSLPPGKAFF
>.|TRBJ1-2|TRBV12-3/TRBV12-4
CASRPGGPATF
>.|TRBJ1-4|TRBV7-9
CASSLTSQNEKLFF
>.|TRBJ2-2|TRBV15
CATSRDEGVGELFF
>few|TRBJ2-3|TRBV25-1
CASSGGTVGPSTDTQYF
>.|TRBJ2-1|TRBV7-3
CASSLDGTSGSREQFF
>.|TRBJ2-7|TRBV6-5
CASSSPGQGENEQYF
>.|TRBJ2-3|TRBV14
CASSAGTGPTDTQYF
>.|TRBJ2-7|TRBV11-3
CASSFAGGSSYEQYF
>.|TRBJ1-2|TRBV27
CASSLSVRYGYTF
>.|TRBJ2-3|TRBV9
CASSVGPASGITDTQYF
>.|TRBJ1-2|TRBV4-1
CASSQAGTGGWGYTF
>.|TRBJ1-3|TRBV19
CASSDATGWSGNTIYF
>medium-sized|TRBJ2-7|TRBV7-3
CASSLGPGGNEQYF
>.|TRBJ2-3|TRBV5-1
CASNRQPGTSGSAQYF
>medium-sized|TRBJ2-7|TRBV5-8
CASSLVASFQVREQYF
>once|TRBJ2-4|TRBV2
CASRGGQGRGNIQYF
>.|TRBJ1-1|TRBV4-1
CASSLDRGTEAFF
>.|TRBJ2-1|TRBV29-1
CSVSTSYNEQFF
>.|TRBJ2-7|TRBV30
CAWSLVQGYEQYF
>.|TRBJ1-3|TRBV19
CASRQDTSGNTIYF
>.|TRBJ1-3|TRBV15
CATSRESNSGNTIYF
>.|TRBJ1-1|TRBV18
CASSPPDRARTEAFF
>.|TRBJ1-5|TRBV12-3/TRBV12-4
CASSPSLGAQHF
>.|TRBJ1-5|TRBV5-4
CASSGDLNQPQHF
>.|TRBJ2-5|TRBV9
CASSVGDRGSETQYF
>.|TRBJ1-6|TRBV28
CASSLGSSYNSPLHF
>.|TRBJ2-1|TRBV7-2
CASSFGQGNYNEQFF
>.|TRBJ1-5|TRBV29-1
CSVFQGNQPQHF
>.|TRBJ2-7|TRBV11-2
CASKVGLAGGEQYF
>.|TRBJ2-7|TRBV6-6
CASSYAQGSSYEQYF
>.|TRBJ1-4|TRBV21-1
CASSKDSGRRPTNEKLFF
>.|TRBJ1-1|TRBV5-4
CASSLGTVNTEAFF
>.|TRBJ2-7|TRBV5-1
CASSGRGQGIIKEQYF
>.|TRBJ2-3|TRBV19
CASSIATGGTDTQYF
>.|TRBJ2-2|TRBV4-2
CASSQGDRGNTGELFF
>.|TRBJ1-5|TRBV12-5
CASGLPARGNQPQHF
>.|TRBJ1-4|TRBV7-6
CASSLMSQAGEKLFF